The entry below describes one TCR beta chain. The antigen is unknown. These data come from a study of T cell repertoires in cytomegalovirus infection. Study-wide background: It was the public TCR beta signatures that indicated both CMV infection and matching HLA type.

MiXCR, applied by TCRdb to the reads, yields one record per CDR3 protein. The data hold approximately 140,000 distinct CDR3 sequences, with 20% to 30% observed a single time. Regarding the study as a whole: Individuals carrying CMV plus the relevant HLA were identified by cumulative frequency of public TCR beta families.

The receptor was derived from a human donor in good health (CMV status not recorded). Some clones in this sample may be carry-over from other donors' samples. Sequencing input: PBMCs, sequenced either directly or after in vitro stimulation (not recorded which).

The CDR3 reads CSVKDSLNEKLFF. Here the CDR3 DNA reads TGCAGTGTTAAGGACAGTTTAAATGAAAAACTGTTTTTT. The chain combines TRBV20-1 with TRBJ1-4; TRBD1 is a possible D gene (6 bases). CDR1 and CDR2 (germline): DFQATT, SNEGSKA (reference sequence). V was pared by 7 bases and J by 5 bases, with 14 bases between. This CDR3 contains 13 residues.